One and the same sample provided the 26 T cell receptor beta chains below, sequenced in a study of shared clonotypes between healthy human individuals. Clones were sequenced by immunoSEQ multiplex PCR, and TCRdb holds only the in-frame ones, with some missing. The table includes approximately 2.5 million clones, more than 90% detected once. What was sequenced was naive CD4+ T cells sorted from blood. Subset meaning: CD45RA+ positively selected. Receptors originate from a man younger than 30 in good health.

The V call is TRBV27, the J call TRBJ2-1; tentative D call: TRBD2 (6 bases). Germline CDR1 reads MNHEY; CDR2 reads SMNVEV (reference sequence). V was trimmed by 6 bases and J by 7 bases, leaving 16 bases between them. This CDR3 contains 14 residues. The CDR3 region has the DNA TGTGCCAGCAGAAAGGACTACCCGGGGAATGAGCAGTTCTTC. Translation: CASRKDYPGNEQFF.

This clone was picked up one time. The rearrangement links TRBV5-1 to TRBJ2-5, with 8 nucleotides matching TRBD1. With 4 bases clipped from V and 7 bases from J, the junction kept 9 bases outside the gene matches. CDR1 is SGHRS, CDR2 YFSETQ, per germline. This CDR3 is 14 amino acids long. The CDR3 coding sequence is TGCGCCAGCAGCCCCGGACAGGGCCCAAGGACCCAGTACTTC. Amino acid sequence: CASSPGQGPRTQYF.

As to this clone: Germline is not matched at one junction end, which may reflect a read error. V and J are TRBV7-9 and TRBJ2-2, with 11 nucleotides matching TRBD2. Per germline, CDR1 SEHNR and CDR2 FQNEAQ (reference sequence). This CDR3 contains 16 residues. For the CDR3, the DNA is TGTGCCAGCACCTTAGGACTAGCGGGGAACACCGGGGAGCTGTTTTTT. Its translation is CASTLGLAGNTGELFF.

The chain recombines TRBV18 with TRBJ2-7; 9 bases fit TRBD2. CDR1 and CDR2 from the germline V gene are KGHSH and LQKENI. The J segment lost 5 bases and the V segment lost 0 bases, leaving 5 bases of the junction unmatched. This CDR3 is 15 amino acids long. The CDR3: CASSPPSGSAHEQYF. CDR3 DNA: TGTGCCAGCTCACCACCTAGCGGGAGCGCCCACGAGCAGTACTTC.

This sequence joins TRBV6-1 and TRBJ2-7, with D unclear. The CDR3 extends over 11 amino acids. Germline V lookup: CDR1 MNHNS, CDR2 SASEGT. V was shortened by 7 bases and J by 1 base, with 5 bases between the two germline ends. The DNA for the CDR3 is TGTGCCAGCAAGGCGTCCTACGAGCAGTACTTC. This codes for CASKASYEQYF.

The chain is built from TRBV7-2 and TRBJ2-7; 11 bases fit TRBD2. Germline CDR1 reads SGHTA; CDR2 reads FQGNSA. Trimming took 6 bases from V and 0 from J; bases not matched to a gene: 4. This CDR3 spans 15 amino acids. CDR3 sequence (DNA): TGTGCCAGCAGGCGGACTAGCGGGTCCTCCTACGAGCAGTACTTC. It codes for CASRRTSGSSYEQYF.

The chain is built from TRBV11-2 and TRBJ1-3, with D perhaps matching TRBD1 (5 bases). Looked up from germline, CDR1 is SGHAT and CDR2 is FQNNGV. Trimming took off 7 bases at V and 2 bases at J, with 15 bases between the two ends. The CDR3 covers 15 residues. CDR3 nucleotides: TGTGCCAGCACCATATCGGGGGGGACTGGAAACACCATATATTTT. It translates to CASTISGGTGNTIYF.

V gene TRBV10-1 combines with J gene TRBJ2-3; 7 positions match TRBD2. The junction had 4 bases not matched to a gene; V was cut back by 4 bases and J by 0 bases. There are 15 residues in the CDR3. Per the germline V gene, CDR1 is WNHNN and CDR2 is SYGVQD (reference sequence). The CDR3 protein is CASSAGGGSTDTQYF. The CDR3 DNA reads as TGCGCCAGCAGTGCCGGGGGAGGGAGCACAGATACGCAGTATTTT.

The CDR3 loop reads CASSESVTPIKDEQFF. CDR3 DNA: TGCGCCAGCAGTGAGTCAGTGACTCCTATCAAGGATGAGCAGTTCTTC. The genes are TRBV10-1 and TRBJ2-1; D is undetermined. The CDR3 is 16 amino acids. The V and J ends lost 0 bases and 8 bases respectively, with 17 bases between them. From germline, CDR1 is WNHNN and CDR2 SYGVQD (reference sequence).

The chain recombines TRBV6-5 with TRBJ1-5, with 8 nucleotides matching TRBD1. CDR1 is MNHEY and CDR2 is SVGAGI in the germline V gene. The CDR3 runs to 15 residues. The trim removed 6 bases at V and 2 bases at J, leaving 6 bases unmatched. As DNA, the CDR3 is TGTGCCAGCAGCCGAGCGACAGGGGGCAATCAGCCCCAGCATTTT. Translated: CASSRATGGNQPQHF.

V is TRBV4-1 and J is TRBJ2-1; 9 bases map to TRBD2. The CDR3 is 19 residues long. V lost 1 base, J lost 4 bases, and 14 bases stayed unmatched. CDR1 and CDR2 (germline): MGHRA, YSYEKL. This CDR3 reads CASSQGTPSRGGFYNEQFF. For the CDR3, the DNA is TGCGCCAGCAGCCAAGGAACACCCTCGCGGGGGGGTTTTTACAATGAGCAGTTCTTC.

V is TRBV10-1 and J is TRBJ2-1, with 10 bases identical to TRBD2. Germline values: CDR1 WNHNN, CDR2 SYGVQD (reference sequence). J was trimmed by 3 bases and V by 3 bases; bases with no gene match: 2. CDR3 length: 15 amino acids. CDR3 region: CASSEASGGYNEQFF. CDR3 DNA: TGCGCCAGCAGTGAAGCTAGCGGGGGCTACAATGAGCAGTTCTTC.

V gene TRBV9 combines with J gene TRBJ2-2; D ambiguous. Germline CDR1 SGDLS, CDR2 YYNGEE. Trimming shortened V by 0 bases and J by 5 bases, and 14 bases separated the two germline ends. This CDR3 comprises 16 residues. The CDR3 sequence: CASSVDNPRGTGELFF. The CDR3 DNA reads as TGTGCCAGCAGCGTAGATAACCCCCGTGGTACCGGGGAGCTGTTTTTT.

This clone has just one count. The chain employs TRBV6-5 and TRBJ1-4; possible D gene TRBD1, 5 bases. Germline CDR1 and CDR2: MNHEY and SVGAGI. Deletions cut 4 bases from V and 7 bases from J, with 10 bases between. The length of the CDR3 is 13 residues. The CDR3 DNA sequence: TGTGCCAGCAGTTGGGGGGTGGGTGAAAAACTGTTTTTT. This gives the protein CASSWGVGEKLFF.

This clone was seen only a few times. The chain uses TRBV28 and TRBJ1-5; tentatively, D is TRBD1 (6 bases). Trimming cost V 10 bases and J 6 bases, with 13 bases left between them. Germline CDR1 is MDHEN and CDR2 is SYDVKM. The CDR3 runs 12 residues. The DNA for the CDR3 is TGTGCCACCACAACAGGGAGTCAGCCCCAGCATTTT. It is translated as CATTTGSQPQHF.

This clone was recorded a few times. The CDR3 loop reads CAISDTDRGNYGYTF. CDR3 nucleotides: TGTGCCATCAGTGACACGGACAGGGGCAACTATGGCTACACCTTC. The chain combines TRBV10-3 with TRBJ1-2; TRBD1 agrees at 9 bases. CDR3 length: 15 residues. Trimming at V came to 3 bases and at J to 2 bases, leaving 4 bases not matched to a gene. Per germline, CDR1 ENHRY and CDR2 SYGVKD.

CDR3 loop: CASSYLAGRVDTQYF. CDR3 DNA: TGTGCCAGCAGTTATTTAGCGGGACGGGTAGATACGCAGTATTTT. This rearrangement joins TRBV6-5 to TRBJ2-3; 8 bases align to TRBD2. The CDR3 loop spans 15 amino acids. With V trimmed by 3 bases and J by 5 bases, 7 bases remained unmatched. From germline, CDR1 is MNHEY and CDR2 SVGAGI.

V gene TRBV5-1 combines with J gene TRBJ2-7; TRBD2 agrees at 15 bases. With 4 bases clipped from V and 4 bases from J, the junction kept 3 bases outside the gene matches. The CDR3 extends over 15 amino acids. Germline CDR1 SGHRS, CDR2 YFSETQ. CDR3 bases: TGCGCCAGCAGCGATGGGACTAGCGGGAGGTACGAGCAGTACTTC. It translates to CASSDGTSGRYEQYF.

This clone was recorded once. The chain joins TRBV2 to TRBJ2-2; tentatively, D is TRBD1 (5 bases). CDR1 is SNHLY, CDR2 FYNNEI, per germline. The ends were cut back, 10 bases at V and 3 bases at J, with 18 bases in the middle. This CDR3 is built from 15 residues. CDR3 DNA: TGTGCCACCCCGGCGCGCAGGGAAGACACCGGGGAGCTGTTTTTT. Residues: CATPARREDTGELFF.

Only one count was recorded for this clone. Here the CDR3 DNA reads TGTGCCAGCGCGGACGGACTCTACGAGCAGTACTTC. Translating gives CASADGLYEQYF. This chain links TRBV6-1 with TRBJ2-7, with a weak D call TRBD2 (5 bases). Germline V gene data show CDR1 as MNHNS and CDR2 as SASEGT. Between the trimmed V and J ends, which lost 8 bases and 3 bases, there was a span of 11 bases. The CDR3 loop spans 12 amino acids.

The chain combines TRBV27 with TRBJ1-6, with 7 bases aligning to TRBD1. The CDR3 is 14 residues long. Trimming took 3 bases from V and 10 from J; bases not matched to a gene: 6. Per the germline V gene, CDR1 is MNHEY and CDR2 is SMNVEV (reference sequence). DNA for the CDR3: TGTGCCAGCAGTTTTAGGGGGCCAAGGTCACCCCTCCACTTT. Translating gives CASSFRGPRSPLHF.

As DNA, the CDR3 is TGTGCCAGCAGCTTCGGAGTGGAAGAGACCCAGTACTTC. Its translation: CASSFGVEETQYF. The chain couples TRBV11-2 to TRBJ2-5; D gene ambiguous. This CDR3 is built from 13 residues. The germline V and J ends were trimmed by 3 bases and 3 bases, with 8 bases remaining between them. Looked up from germline, CDR1 is SGHAT and CDR2 is FQNNGV.

This clone came up a few times. The chain is built from TRBV30 and TRBJ1-1; D gene ambiguous. The CDR3 is 14 residues long. Trimming stripped 2 bases from V and 1 base from J, with 11 bases between. Germline CDR1 GTSNPN, CDR2 SVGIG (reference sequence). The DNA for the CDR3 is TGTGCCTGGAGTAAGGGCAGCTCGAACACTGAAGCTTTCTTT. It yields the protein CAWSKGSSNTEAFF.

The chain combines TRBV11-3 with TRBJ2-1, with D possibly being TRBD2 (7 bases). Trimming shortened V by 8 bases and J by 5 bases, and 13 bases separated the two germline ends. In germline, CDR1 is SGHNT, CDR2 YENEEA. This CDR3 region has 13 residues. CDR3 in DNA: TGTGCCAGCCAGGGGAGGGGTGACAATGAGCAGTTCTTC. This translates into CASQGRGDNEQFF.

Points on this clone: The sample holds other DNA sequences that translate to the same CDR3. The chain has TRBV10-1 and TRBJ2-1, with 11 bases fitting TRBD2. The trim removed 8 bases at V and 4 bases at J, leaving 4 bases unmatched. In germline, CDR1 is WNHNN, CDR2 SYGVQD (reference sequence). This CDR3 contains 14 residues. CDR3 DNA sequence: TGCGCCAGCTCTACTAGCGGGGGTTACAATGAGCAGTTCTTC. It is translated as CASSTSGGYNEQFF.

This chain joins TRBV11-2 and TRBJ1-5; a possible D gene is TRBD1 (5 bases). Germline CDR1 reads SGHAT; CDR2 reads FQNNGV. V lost 0 bases and J lost 3, with 6 bases in between. The CDR3 spans 14 residues. DNA of the CDR3: TGTGCCAGCAGCTTAGAAGGGGCCAATCAGCCCCAGCATTTT. Amino acids: CASSLEGANQPQHF.